This record concerns one T cell receptor beta chain sequence. The sample comes from a study of blood T cell repertoires in COVID-19. Study overall: T cells, B-cell-depleted T cells, or PBMCs supplied cDNA or gDNA.

The germline V gene encodes CDR1 MDHEN and CDR2 SYDVKM. Trimming removed 6 bases at V and 0 bases at J, with 11 bases between. The length of the CDR3 is 14 residues. Recruits, aged roughly 18 to 89 years, lived in under 25 US areas. Cohort allocation depended upon clinical history that participants reported. The method was immunoSEQ multiplex PCR; TCRdb's version includes in-frame clones alone and lacks a portion of them. Of approximately 300,000 clones listed, under 95% were seen once; the top ten hold approximately 17%. This chain connects TRBV28 to TRBJ1-1; TRBD1 is a possible D gene (6 bases). The sequencing sample was made of PBMCs or T cells enriched from blood (not recorded which). The clonotype comes from a woman between 25 and 40 years old who had recovered from COVID-19. CDR3 in amino acids: CASRTGTMNTEAFF. In DNA form, the CDR3 reads TGTGCCAGCAGAACCGGGACAATGAACACTGAAGCTTTCTTT.